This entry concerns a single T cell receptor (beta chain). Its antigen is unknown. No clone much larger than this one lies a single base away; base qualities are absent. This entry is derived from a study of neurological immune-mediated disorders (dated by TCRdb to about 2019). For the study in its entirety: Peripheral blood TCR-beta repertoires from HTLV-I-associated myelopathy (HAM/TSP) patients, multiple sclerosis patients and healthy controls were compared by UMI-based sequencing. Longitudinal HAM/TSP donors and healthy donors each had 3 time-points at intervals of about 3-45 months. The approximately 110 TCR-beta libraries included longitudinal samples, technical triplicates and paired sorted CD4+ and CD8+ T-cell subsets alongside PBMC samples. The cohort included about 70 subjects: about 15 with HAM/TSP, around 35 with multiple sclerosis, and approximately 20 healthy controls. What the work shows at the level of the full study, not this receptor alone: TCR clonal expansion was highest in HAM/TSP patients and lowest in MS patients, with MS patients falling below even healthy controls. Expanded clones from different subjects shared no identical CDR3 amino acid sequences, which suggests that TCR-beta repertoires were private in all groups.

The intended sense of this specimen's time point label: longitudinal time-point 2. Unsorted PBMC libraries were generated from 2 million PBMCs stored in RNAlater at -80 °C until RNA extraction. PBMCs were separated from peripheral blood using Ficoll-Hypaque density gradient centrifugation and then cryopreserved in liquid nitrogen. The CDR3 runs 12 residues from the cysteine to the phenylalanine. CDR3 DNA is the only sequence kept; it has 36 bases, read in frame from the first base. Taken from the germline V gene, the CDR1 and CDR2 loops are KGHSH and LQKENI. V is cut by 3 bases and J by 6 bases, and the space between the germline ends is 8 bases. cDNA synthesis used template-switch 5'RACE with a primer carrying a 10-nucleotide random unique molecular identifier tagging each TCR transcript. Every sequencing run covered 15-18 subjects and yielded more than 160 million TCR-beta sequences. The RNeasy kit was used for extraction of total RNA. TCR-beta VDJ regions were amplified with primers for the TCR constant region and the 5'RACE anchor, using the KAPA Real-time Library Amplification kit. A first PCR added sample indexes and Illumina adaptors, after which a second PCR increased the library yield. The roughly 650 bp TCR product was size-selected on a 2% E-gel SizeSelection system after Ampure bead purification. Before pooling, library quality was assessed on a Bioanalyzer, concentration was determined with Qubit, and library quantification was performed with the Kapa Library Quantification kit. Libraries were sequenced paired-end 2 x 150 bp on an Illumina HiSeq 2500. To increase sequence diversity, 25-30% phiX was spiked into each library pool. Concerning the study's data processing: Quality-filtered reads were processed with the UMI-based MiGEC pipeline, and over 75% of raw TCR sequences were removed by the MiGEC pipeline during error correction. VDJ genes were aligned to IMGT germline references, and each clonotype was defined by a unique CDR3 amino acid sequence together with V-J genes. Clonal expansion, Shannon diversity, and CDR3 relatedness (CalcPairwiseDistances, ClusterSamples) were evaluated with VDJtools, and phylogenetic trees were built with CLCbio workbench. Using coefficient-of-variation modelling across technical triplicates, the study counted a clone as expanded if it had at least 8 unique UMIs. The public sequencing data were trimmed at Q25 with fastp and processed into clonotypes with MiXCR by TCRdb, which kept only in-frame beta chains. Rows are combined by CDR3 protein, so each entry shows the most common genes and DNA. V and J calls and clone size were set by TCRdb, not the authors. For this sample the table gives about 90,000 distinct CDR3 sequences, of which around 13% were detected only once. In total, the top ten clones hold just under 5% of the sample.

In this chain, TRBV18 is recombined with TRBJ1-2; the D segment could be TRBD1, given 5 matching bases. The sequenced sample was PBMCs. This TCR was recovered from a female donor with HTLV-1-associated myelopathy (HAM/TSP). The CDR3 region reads CASSPSRDGYTF. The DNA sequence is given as TGTGCCAGCTCACCCAGCAGGGATGGCTACACCTTC.